Each of the 7 T cell receptor beta chains below was sequenced from the same sample in a study of cytomegalovirus exposure and HLA in healthy donors. 13 Jbeta primers and 60 Vbeta primers were used for the PCR. Clones were sequenced by immunoSEQ multiplex PCR, and TCRdb holds only the in-frame ones, with some missing. This repertoire shows some 220,000 clones, roughly 85% found once; its top ten account for 0.2% to 0.25%. The material sequenced was PBMCs. Every receptor here comes from a girl under 10 years old in good health and CMV-seronegative.

The chain employs TRBV5-1 and TRBJ2-2, with D possibly matching TRBD1 (6 bases). This CDR3 is built from 15 residues. V lost 7 bases, J lost 6 bases, and 19 bases lay in between. Germline values: CDR1 SGHRS, CDR2 YFSETQ. CDR3 in amino acids: CASLPGTQNSGELFF. CDR3 coding DNA: TGCGCCAGCCTCCCCGGGACACAAAATTCCGGGGAGCTGTTTTTT.

The chain has TRBV5-1 and TRBJ2-1; 9 bases agree with TRBD2. The germline gives CDR1 SGHRS, CDR2 YFSETQ. Trimming took 0 bases from V and 8 from J; bases not matched to a gene: 9. CDR3 length: 16 amino acids. CDR3 coding DNA: TGCGCCAGCAGCTTGGTGGCGGGGGGGCCGTACTATGAGCAGTTCTTC. Its translation is CASSLVAGGPYYEQFF. Full variable domain (outside the CDR3, taken from reference TRBV5-1 and TRBJ2-1): KAGVTQTPRYLIKTRGQQVTLSCSPISGHRSVSWYQQTPGQGLQFLFEYFSETQRNKGNFPGRFSGRQFSNSRSEMNVSTLELGDSALYLCASSLVAGGPYYEQFFGPGTRLTVL.

This clone came up a few times. The chain couples TRBV7-6 to TRBJ2-1; tentatively, D is TRBD1 (6 bases). The CDR3 length is 17 residues. Deletions cut 1 base from V and 7 bases from J, with 20 bases between. Germline assignment: CDR1 SGHVS and CDR2 FNYEAQ. The CDR3 sequence: CASSLVVGAAKGNEQFF. The CDR3 DNA sequence: TGTGCCAGCAGCTTAGTAGTGGGGGCCGCCAAGGGAAATGAGCAGTTCTTC. The complete variable domain, with remaining parts taken from reference TRBV7-6 and TRBJ2-1, reads GAGVSQSPRYKVTKRGQDVALRCDPISGHVSLYWYRQALGQGPEFLTYFNYEAQQDKSGLPNDRFSAERPEGSISTLTIQRTEQRDSAMYRCASSLVVGAAKGNEQFFGPGTRLTVL.

V is TRBV5-1 and J is TRBJ2-5; 14 bases agree with TRBD2. The J call may be in error: the DNA end matches TRBJ2-7 better. The CDR3 runs 17 residues. CDR1 and CDR2 (germline): SGHRS, YFSETQ. CDR3 loop: CASSRGPGLAGAYEQYF. The DNA of the CDR3 is TGCGCCAGCAGCCGCGGTCCGGGACTAGCGGGGGCCTACGAGCAGTACTTC.

The chain has TRBV11-1 and TRBJ1-3, with TRBD1 matching over 7 bases. Germline CDR1 is SGHAT and CDR2 is FQDESV (reference sequence). This CDR3 is 15 amino acids long. V shed 3 bases, J shed 3 bases, and the junction held 5 bases outside the gene matches. For the CDR3, the DNA is TGTGCCAGCAGCTTCTCGACAGGGAGTGGAAACACCATATATTTT. Translating gives CASSFSTGSGNTIYF. The whole variable domain, filled in from reference TRBV11-1 and TRBJ1-3, reads EAEVAQSPRYKITEKSQAVAFWCDPISGHATLYWYRQILGQGPELLVQFQDESVVDDSQLPKDRFSAERLKGVDSTLKIQPAELGDSAMYLCASSFSTGSGNTIYFGEGSWLTVV.

This chain connects TRBV6-5 to TRBJ1-2, with D perhaps TRBD1 (5 bases). Germline V gene lookup returns CDR1 MNHEY and CDR2 SVGAGI. V shed 6 bases and J shed 2 bases, with 10 bases lying between them. The CDR3 runs 13 residues. The CDR3 loop is CASSWGGNYGYTF. The CDR3 nucleotides read TGTGCCAGCAGCTGGGGCGGAAACTATGGCTACACCTTC.

The chain uses TRBV5-1 and TRBJ1-4; TRBD1 matches at 10 bases. The CDR3 totals 14 residues. The V gene end was trimmed by 3 bases and the J gene end by 8 bases; junction bases not matched to a gene: 4. Germline V gene lookup returns CDR1 SGHRS and CDR2 YFSETQ. CDR3 protein: CASSSGTGDEKLFF. CDR3 nucleotide sequence: TGCGCCAGCAGCTCCGGGACAGGGGACGAAAAACTGTTTTTT.